The T cell receptor (beta chain) described here comes from a study of early T cells in non-severe SARS-CoV-2 infection (dated by TCRdb to the early 2020s). Context from the whole study: Because TCR sequencing relied on bulk RNA taken from unsorted whole blood, pairing of alpha and beta chains was not possible. Paper-wide results and their limitations: VDJdb matching was skewed toward anti-spike CD8 responses and likely underestimated virus-specific expansions, missing private and CD4 specificities.

CDR3 length: 14 amino acids, cysteine to phenylalanine. Of the read, only the CDR3 DNA is kept; its 42 bases are in frame from base 1. The germline V gene provides CDR1 SGHVS and CDR2 FQNEAQ. V lost 7 bases and J lost 0 bases; the stretch between them is 10 bases long. The protocol used for the library was 5' RACE. These reads were obtained on a NextSeq 500. The TCR library protocol attached unique molecular identifiers to individual cDNA molecules to correct for sequencing error and PCR bias. Both TCR alpha and beta chains were sequenced, and tight co-correlation was observed between alpha and beta sequence abundances in each sample. Regarding the original processing steps: Decombinator V4 was used to annotate the V gene, J gene and CDR3 of the TCR sequences. Expanded TCRs were defined as changing significantly between any two time points under a Poisson model with p below 0.0001. TCR abundances were normalised to the total number of TCRs sequenced per sample and were expressed as counts per million. MAIT TCRs were defined by TRAV1-2 paired with TRAJ12, TRAJ20 or TRAJ33, and iNKT TCRs by TRAV10 paired with TRAJ18. VDJdb, accessed 1 November 2021, was searched for CMV, EBV and SARS-CoV-2 annotated TCRs, with TCRs annotated for multiple antigens excluded. TCRdb trimmed public reads at Q25 via fastp, called clones via MiXCR and kept in-frame beta chains. Identical CDR3 proteins give one entry, which carries the most common genes and DNA. None of the V and J calls come from the authors' own analysis; TCRdb made them. This sample has 75,000 or so distinct CDR3 sequences in its table, and about 10% of those were observed once. The ten largest clones take up approximately 6.4% of the sample.

Note on this clonotype: This receptor's antigen is unknown. No base-level quality is on record; no much larger clone is a single base apart.

The study was a case-control design nested within a healthcare worker cohort in London, UK, with weekly nasopharyngeal swab PCR tests and blood sampling. Healthcare workers were recruited between 23 and 31 March 2020, during the week of the UK lockdown, and were followed weekly for up to roughly 15 weeks. The sequencing sample was made of whole blood. This receptor was taken from an adult who was a healthcare worker with PCR-confirmed SARS-CoV-2 infection or an uninfected control (not recorded which). Here the chain combines TRBV7-8 and TRBJ2-1; TRBD1 is a possible D gene, resting on 6 matching bases. In nucleotide form, the sequence is TGTGCCAGCACCGAGGACAGCTCCTACAATGAGCAGTTCTTC. This yields the protein CASTEDSSYNEQFF.